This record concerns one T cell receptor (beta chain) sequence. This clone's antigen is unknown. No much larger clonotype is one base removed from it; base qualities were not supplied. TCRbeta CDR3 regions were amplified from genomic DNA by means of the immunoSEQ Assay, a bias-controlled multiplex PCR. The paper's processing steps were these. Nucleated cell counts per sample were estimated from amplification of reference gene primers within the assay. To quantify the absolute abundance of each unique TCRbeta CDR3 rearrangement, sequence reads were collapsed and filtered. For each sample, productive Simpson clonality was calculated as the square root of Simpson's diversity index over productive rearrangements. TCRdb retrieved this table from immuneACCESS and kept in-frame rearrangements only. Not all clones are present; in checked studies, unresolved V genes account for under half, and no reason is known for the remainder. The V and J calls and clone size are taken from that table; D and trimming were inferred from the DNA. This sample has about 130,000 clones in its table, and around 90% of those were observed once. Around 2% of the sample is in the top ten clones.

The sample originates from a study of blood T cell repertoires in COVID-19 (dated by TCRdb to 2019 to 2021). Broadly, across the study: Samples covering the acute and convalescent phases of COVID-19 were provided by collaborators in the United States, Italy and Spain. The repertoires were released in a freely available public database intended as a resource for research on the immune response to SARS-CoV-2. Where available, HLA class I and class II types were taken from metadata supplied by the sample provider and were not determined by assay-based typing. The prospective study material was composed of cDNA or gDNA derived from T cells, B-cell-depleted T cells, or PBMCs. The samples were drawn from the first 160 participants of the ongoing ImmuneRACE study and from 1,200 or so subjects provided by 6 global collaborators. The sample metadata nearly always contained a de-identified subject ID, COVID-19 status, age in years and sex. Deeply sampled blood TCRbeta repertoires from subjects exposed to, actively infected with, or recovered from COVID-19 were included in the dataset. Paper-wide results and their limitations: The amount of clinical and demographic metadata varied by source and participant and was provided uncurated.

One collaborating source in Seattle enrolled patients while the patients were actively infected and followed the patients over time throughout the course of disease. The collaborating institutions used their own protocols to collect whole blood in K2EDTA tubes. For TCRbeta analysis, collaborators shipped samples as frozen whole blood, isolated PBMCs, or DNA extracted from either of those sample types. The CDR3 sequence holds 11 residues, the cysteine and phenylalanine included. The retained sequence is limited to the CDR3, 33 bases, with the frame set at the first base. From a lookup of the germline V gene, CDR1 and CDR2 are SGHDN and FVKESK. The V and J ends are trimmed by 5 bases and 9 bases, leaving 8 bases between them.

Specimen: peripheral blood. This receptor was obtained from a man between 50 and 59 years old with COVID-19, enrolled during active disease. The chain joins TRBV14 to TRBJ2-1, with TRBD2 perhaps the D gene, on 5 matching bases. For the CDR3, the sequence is CASSGGLEQFF. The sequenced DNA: TGTGCCAGCAGCGGTGGACTTGAGCAGTTCTTC.